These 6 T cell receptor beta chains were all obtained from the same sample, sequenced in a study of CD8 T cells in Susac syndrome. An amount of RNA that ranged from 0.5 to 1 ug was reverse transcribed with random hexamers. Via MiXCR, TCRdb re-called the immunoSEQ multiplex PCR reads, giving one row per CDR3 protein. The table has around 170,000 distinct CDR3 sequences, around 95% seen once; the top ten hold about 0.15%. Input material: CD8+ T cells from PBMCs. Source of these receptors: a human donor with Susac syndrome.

The CDR3 spells CASSYLQGYEQYF. Here the CDR3 DNA reads TGTGCCAGCAGTTATTTACAGGGCTACGAGCAGTACTTC. The chain recombines TRBV27 with TRBJ2-7, with a tentative D call TRBD1 (6 bases). The CDR3 length is 13 residues. Trimming took off 4 bases at V and 3 bases at J, with 10 bases between the two ends. Germline V gene data show CDR1 as MNHEY and CDR2 as SMNVEV (reference sequence).

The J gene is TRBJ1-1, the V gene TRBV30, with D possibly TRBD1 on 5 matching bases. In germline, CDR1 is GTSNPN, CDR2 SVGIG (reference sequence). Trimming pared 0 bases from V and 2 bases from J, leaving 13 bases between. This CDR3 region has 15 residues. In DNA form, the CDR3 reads TGTGCCTGGAGTGTACATGGGGGGGATAACACTGAAGCTTTCTTT. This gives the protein CAWSVHGGDNTEAFF.

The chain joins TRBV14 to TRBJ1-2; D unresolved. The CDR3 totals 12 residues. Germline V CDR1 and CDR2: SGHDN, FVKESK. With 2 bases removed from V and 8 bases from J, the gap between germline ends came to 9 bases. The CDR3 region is CASSQNKIGYTF. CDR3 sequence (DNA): TGTGCCAGCAGCCAAAACAAAATCGGCTACACCTTC.

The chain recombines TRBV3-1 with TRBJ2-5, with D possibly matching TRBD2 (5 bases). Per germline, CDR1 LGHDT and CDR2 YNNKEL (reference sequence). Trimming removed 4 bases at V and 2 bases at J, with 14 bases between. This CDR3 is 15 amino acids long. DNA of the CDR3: TGTGCCAGCAGCCCCGGCGGGCAGGAACAAGAGACCCAGTACTTC. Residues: CASSPGGQEQETQYF.

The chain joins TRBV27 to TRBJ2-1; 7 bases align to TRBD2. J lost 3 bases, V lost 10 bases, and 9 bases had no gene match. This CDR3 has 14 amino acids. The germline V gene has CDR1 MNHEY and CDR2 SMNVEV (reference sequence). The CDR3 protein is CATRLAEDYNEQFF. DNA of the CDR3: TGTGCCACCCGGCTAGCGGAGGACTACAATGAGCAGTTCTTC.

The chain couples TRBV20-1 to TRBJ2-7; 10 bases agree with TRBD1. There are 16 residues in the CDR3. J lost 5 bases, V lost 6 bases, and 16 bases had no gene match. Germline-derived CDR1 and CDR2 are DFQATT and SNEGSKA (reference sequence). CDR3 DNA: TGCAGTGCGCCGGGACAGGGGTACGTCGTAGGGGACGAGCAGTACTTC. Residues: CSAPGQGYVVGDEQYF.